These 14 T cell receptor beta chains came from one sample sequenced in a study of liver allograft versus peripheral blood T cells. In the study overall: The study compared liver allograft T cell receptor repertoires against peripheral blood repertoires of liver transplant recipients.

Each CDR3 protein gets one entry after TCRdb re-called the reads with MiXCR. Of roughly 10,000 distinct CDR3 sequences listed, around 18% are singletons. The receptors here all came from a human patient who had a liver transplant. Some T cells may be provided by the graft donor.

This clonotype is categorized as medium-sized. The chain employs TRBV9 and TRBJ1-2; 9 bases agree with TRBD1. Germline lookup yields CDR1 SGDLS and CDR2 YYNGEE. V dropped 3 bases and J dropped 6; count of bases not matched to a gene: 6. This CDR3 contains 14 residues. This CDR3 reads CASSALGTGHGYTF. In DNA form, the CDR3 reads TGTGCCAGCAGCGCCCTGGGGACAGGGCATGGCTACACCTTC.

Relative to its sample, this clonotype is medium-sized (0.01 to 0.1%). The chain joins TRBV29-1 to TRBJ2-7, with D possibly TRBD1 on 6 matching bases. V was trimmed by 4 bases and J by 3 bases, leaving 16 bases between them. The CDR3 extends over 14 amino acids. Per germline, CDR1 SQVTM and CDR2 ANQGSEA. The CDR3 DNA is TGCAGCGTTGCCGTGGCAGGGGTGAGCTACGAGCAGTACTTC. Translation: CSVAVAGVSYEQYF.

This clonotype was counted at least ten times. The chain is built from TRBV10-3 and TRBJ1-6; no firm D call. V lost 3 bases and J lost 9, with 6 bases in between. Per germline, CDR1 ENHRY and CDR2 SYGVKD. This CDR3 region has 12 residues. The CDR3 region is CAISDPVSPLHF. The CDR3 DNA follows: TGTGCCATCAGTGACCCGGTTTCACCCCTCCACTTT.

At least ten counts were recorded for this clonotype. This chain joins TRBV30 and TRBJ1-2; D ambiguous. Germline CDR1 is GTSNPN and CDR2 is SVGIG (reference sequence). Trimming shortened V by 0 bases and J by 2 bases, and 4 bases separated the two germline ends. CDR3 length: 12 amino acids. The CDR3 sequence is CAWSVNNYGYTF. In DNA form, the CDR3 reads TGTGCCTGGAGTGTCAACAACTATGGCTACACCTTC. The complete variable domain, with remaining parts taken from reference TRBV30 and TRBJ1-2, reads SQTIHQWPATLVQPVGSPLSLECTVEGTSNPNLYWYRQAAGRGLQLLFYSVGIGQISSEVPQNLSASRPQDRQFILSSKKLLLSDSGFYLCAWSVNNYGYTFGSGTRLTVV.

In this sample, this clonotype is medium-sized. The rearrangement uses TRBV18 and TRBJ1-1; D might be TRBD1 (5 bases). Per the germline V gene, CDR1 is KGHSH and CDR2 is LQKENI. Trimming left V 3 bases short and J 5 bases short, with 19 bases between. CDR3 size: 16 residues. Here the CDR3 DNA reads TGTGCCAGCTCACCGATAGGGGACTTTGGGGGGACTGAAGCTTTCTTT. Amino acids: CASSPIGDFGGTEAFF.

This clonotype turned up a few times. The DNA of the CDR3 is TGTGCCAGTAGTGGAACCGGGACAGTCGGTGAAAAACTGTTTTTT. The encoded protein is CASSGTGTVGEKLFF. The rearrangement uses TRBV19 and TRBJ1-4, with 7 bases matching TRBD1. Germline assignment: CDR1 LNHDA and CDR2 SQIVND (reference sequence). V was clipped by 5 bases and J by 7 bases; unmatched bases: 10. The CDR3 is 15 amino acids. Looking up the rest from reference TRBV19 and TRBJ1-4 gives the full variable domain: DGGITQSPKYLFRKEGQNVTLSCEQNLNHDAMYWYRQDPGQGLRLIYYSQIVNDFQKGDIAEGYSVSREKKESFPLTVTSAQKNPTAFYLCASSGTGTVGEKLFFGSGTQLSVL.

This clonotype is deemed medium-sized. CDR3: CAIRPGQGYTGELFF. The CDR3 bases are TGTGCCATCAGACCGGGACAGGGCTACACCGGGGAGCTGTTTTTT. The chain is built from TRBV10-3 and TRBJ2-2; 9 bases are shared with TRBD1. In germline, CDR1 is ENHRY, CDR2 SYGVKD. J was trimmed by 3 bases and V by 6 bases; bases with no gene match: 5. The CDR3 runs 15 residues.

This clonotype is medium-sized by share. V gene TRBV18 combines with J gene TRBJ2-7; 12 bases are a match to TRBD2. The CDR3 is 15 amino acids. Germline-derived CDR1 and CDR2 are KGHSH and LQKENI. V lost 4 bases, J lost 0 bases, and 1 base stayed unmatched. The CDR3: CASSRTSGASYEQYF. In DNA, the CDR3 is TGTGCCAGCTCACGGACTAGCGGGGCCTCCTACGAGCAGTACTTC.

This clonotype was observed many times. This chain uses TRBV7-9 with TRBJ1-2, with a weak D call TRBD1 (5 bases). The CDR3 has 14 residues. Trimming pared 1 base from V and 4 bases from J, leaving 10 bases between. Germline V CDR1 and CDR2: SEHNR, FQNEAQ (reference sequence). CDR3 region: CASSLEEGIYGYTF. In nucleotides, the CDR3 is TGTGCCAGCAGCTTAGAGGAGGGGATCTATGGCTACACCTTC.

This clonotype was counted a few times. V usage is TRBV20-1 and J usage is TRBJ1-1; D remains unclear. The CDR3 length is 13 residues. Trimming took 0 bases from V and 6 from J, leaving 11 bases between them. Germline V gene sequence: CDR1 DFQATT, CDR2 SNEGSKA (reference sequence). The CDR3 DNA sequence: TGCAGTGCTAGAGATAGGGAGGCTGCTGAAGCTTTCTTT. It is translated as CSARDREAAEAFF.

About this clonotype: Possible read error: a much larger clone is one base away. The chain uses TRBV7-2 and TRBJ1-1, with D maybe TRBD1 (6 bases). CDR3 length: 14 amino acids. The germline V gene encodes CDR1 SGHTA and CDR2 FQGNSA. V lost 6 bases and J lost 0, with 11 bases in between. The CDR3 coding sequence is TGTGCCAGCAGTTTCGGACAGCTGAACACTGAAGCTTTCTTT. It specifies CASSFGQLNTEAFF.

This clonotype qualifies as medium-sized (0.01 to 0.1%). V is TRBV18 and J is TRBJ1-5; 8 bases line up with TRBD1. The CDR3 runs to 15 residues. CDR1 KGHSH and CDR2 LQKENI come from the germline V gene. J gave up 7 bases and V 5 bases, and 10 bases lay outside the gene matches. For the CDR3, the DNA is TGTGCCAGCTCAGATCGACAGGGGCGAACGCAGCCCCAGCATTTT. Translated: CASSDRQGRTQPQHF.

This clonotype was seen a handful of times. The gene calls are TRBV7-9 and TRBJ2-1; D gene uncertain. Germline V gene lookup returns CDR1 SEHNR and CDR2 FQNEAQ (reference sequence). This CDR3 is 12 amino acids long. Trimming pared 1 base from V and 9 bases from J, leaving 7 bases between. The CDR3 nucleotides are TGTGCCAGCAGCTTAGACTACGGTGAGCAGTTCTTC. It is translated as CASSLDYGEQFF.

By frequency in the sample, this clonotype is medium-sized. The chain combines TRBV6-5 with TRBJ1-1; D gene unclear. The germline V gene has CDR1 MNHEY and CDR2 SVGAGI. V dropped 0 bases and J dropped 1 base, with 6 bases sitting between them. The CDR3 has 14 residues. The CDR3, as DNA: TGTGCCAGCAGTTACTCGACCGCGAACACTGAAGCTTTCTTT. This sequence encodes CASSYSTANTEAFF.